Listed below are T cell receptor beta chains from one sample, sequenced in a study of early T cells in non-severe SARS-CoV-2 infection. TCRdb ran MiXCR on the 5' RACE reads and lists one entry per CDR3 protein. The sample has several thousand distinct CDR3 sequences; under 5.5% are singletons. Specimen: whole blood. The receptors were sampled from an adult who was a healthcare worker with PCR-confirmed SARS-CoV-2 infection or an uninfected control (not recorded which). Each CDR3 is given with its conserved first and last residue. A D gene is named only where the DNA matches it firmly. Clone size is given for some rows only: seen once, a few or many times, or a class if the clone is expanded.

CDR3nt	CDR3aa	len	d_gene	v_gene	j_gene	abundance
TGTGCCAGCAGCCTCAGAAAGACAGAAACTGAAGCTTTCTTT	CASSLRKTETEAFF	14	NA	TRBV5-4	TRBJ1-1	many
TGCAGCGTTAAAGGGGTTCTCTCAGATACGCAGTATTTT	CSVKGVLSDTQYF	13	NA	TRBV29-1	TRBJ2-3	few
TGTGCCACCAGTGGGACAGGGGGTCTCAATGAGCAGTTCTTC	CATSGTGGLNEQFF	14	TRBD1	TRBV24-1	TRBJ2-1	medium-sized
TGTGCCAGCAGTTTAGGTCTAGGGGGAGAGCAGTACTTC	CASSLGLGGEQYF	13	NA	TRBV27	TRBJ2-7	many
TGCGCCAGCAGTGAGAAGCTAGCGGGAATGCAGCAGTTCTTC	CASSEKLAGMQQFF	14	TRBD2	TRBV10-2	TRBJ2-1	medium-sized
TGTGCCAGCAGCTTACCCCAGTACAATGAGCAGTTCTTC	CASSLPQYNEQFF	13	NA	TRBV7-2	TRBJ2-1	many
TGTGCCAGCAGCTCGGGAGTCGTTCGCAATAATGAGCAGTTCTTC	CASSSGVVRNNEQFF	15	NA	TRBV11-2	TRBJ2-1	medium-sized
TGTGCCAGCATCCCCTCAAGAGGGGTGAACACTGAAGCTTTCTTT	CASIPSRGVNTEAFF	15	NA	TRBV25-1	TRBJ1-1	many
TGTGCCAGTAGGACCCTAGCGGGAGGGCCGGGATACAATGAGCAGTTCTTC	CASRTLAGGPGYNEQFF	17	TRBD2	TRBV19	TRBJ2-1	medium-sized
TGCAGTGCTAGAGGTTTCGGGGCGCGGTCTAGCACAGATACGCAGTATTTT	CSARGFGARSSTDTQYF	17	NA	TRBV20-1	TRBJ2-3	NA
TGTGCCAGCAGCTTACAGCCACTCTCCTACAATGAGCAGTTCTTC	CASSLQPLSYNEQFF	15	NA	TRBV5-8	TRBJ2-1	many
TGTGCCAGCAGTCCTCTGGTGGGCGAGCTCTCTGGGGCCAACGTCCTGACTTTC	CASSPLVGELSGANVLTF	18	NA	TRBV7-9	TRBJ2-6	many
TGTGCCAGCAGCAAAGCGCTGGGCAGGGGGCTAGGTGAATTTGCCAAAAACATTCAGTACTTC	CASSKALGRGLGEFAKNIQYF	21	NA	TRBV21-1	TRBJ2-4	medium-sized
TGTGCCAGCCCCCTGCCCGGAGCGGGAGAACGAAACGGGGAGCTGTTTTTT	CASPLPGAGERNGELFF	17	TRBD2	TRBV6-4	TRBJ2-2	many
TGTGCCAGCAGAACTAGCGGGGGCTCCTACGAGCAGTACTTC	CASRTSGGSYEQYF	14	TRBD2	TRBV12-3/TRBV12-4	TRBJ2-7	medium-sized
TGTGCCAGCAGTTCAAAGGGCAGCTACAATCAGCCCCAGCATTTT	CASSSKGSYNQPQHF	15	NA	TRBV28	TRBJ1-5	medium-sized
TGTGCCAGCAGCCGTGACAGGGTTACGTTCTTC	CASSRDRVTFF	11	TRBD1	TRBV7-9	TRBJ2-1	medium-sized
TGTGCCAGCAGTTCCATCGGGGGGGCAGATACGCAGTATTTT	CASSSIGGADTQYF	14	TRBD2	TRBV28	TRBJ2-3	NA
TGTGCCAGCAACCTTTCTCCGCGCACCGGGGAGCTGTTTTTT	CASNLSPRTGELFF	14	NA	TRBV7-9	TRBJ2-2	medium-sized
TGCAGTGCTAGAGATCGGGGCGGGAGAGGATACAATGAGCAGTTCTTC	CSARDRGGRGYNEQFF	16	TRBD2	TRBV20-1	TRBJ2-1	many
TGTGCCAGCAGCTTATCACTAGCGGGAGGCCGTGAGCAGTTCTTC	CASSLSLAGGREQFF	15	TRBD2	TRBV7-3	TRBJ2-1	many
TGCGCCAGCAGTGAGTCGGGAAGGTTAGGGGAGGAGACCCAGTACTTC	CASSESGRLGEETQYF	16	NA	TRBV10-1	TRBJ2-5	many
TGCAGTGCCGAAGGCGGCAGAGGAAGCAATCAGCCCCAGCATTTT	CSAEGGRGSNQPQHF	15	NA	TRBV20-1	TRBJ1-5	medium-sized
TGCGCCAGCAGCCAAGACCACACAGGGATCACTGAAGCTTTCTTT	CASSQDHTGITEAFF	15	NA	TRBV4-3	TRBJ1-1	few
TGTGCCAGCAGCGGGCGGACAGGGAGCACAGATACGCAGTATTTT	CASSGRTGSTDTQYF	15	TRBD1	TRBV7-9	TRBJ2-3	many
TGCGCCAGCAGCCAGGTTCTAGCGGGGTCCTACAATGAGCAGTTCTTC	CASSQVLAGSYNEQFF	16	TRBD2	TRBV4-1	TRBJ2-1	medium-sized
TGTGCCAGCAGGGTTATGGGACTAGCGAACTACGAGCAGTACTTC	CASRVMGLANYEQYF	15	TRBD2	TRBV5-4	TRBJ2-7	NA
TGCGCCAGCAGCCTAGACCCCCAGGGCACTGAAGCTTTCTTT	CASSLDPQGTEAFF	14	NA	TRBV5-1	TRBJ1-1	many
TGTGCCAGCAGCTCAGACCAGCGGTATACAGATACGCAGTATTTT	CASSSDQRYTDTQYF	15	NA	TRBV9	TRBJ2-3	NA
TGTGCCAGCAGCTTCGGACTAGCGGGCGTCAATGAGCAGTTCTTC	CASSFGLAGVNEQFF	15	TRBD2	TRBV7-9	TRBJ2-1	many
TGTGCCACCAGTGAAGGGGCAAGGGAGACCCAGTACTTC	CATSEGARETQYF	13	NA	TRBV24-1	TRBJ2-5	medium-sized
TGTGCCAGCAGCTTTACCGGGACAGTAACTGAAGCTTTCTTT	CASSFTGTVTEAFF	14	TRBD1	TRBV11-3	TRBJ1-1	few
TGTGCCACCAGTGACGACGGGACCCTCCACACCGGGGAGCTGTTTTTT	CATSDDGTLHTGELFF	16	NA	TRBV24-1	TRBJ2-2	medium-sized
TGTGCCAGCAGCTTAGAATACAGATATCAGCCCCAGCATTTT	CASSLEYRYQPQHF	14	NA	TRBV7-2	TRBJ1-5	many
TGCGCCAGCAGCCAGGAGACAGGGTCTGGAAACACCATATATTTT	CASSQETGSGNTIYF	15	TRBD1	TRBV4-1	TRBJ1-3	few
TGTGCCAGCAGCTATAGCGGGAGTCTCAATGAGCAGTTCTTC	CASSYSGSLNEQFF	14	TRBD2	TRBV11-3	TRBJ2-1	medium-sized
TGTGCCAGCACAGATCTTAGCAATCAGCCCCAGCATTTT	CASTDLSNQPQHF	13	NA	TRBV12-3/TRBV12-4	TRBJ1-5	medium-sized
TGTGCCAGCAGTCGGACTAGCGAAAGGGCCTACAATGAGCAGTTCTTC	CASSRTSERAYNEQFF	16	TRBD2	TRBV6-6	TRBJ2-1	medium-sized
TGTGCCAGCAGGCTGACTCAGGAGAATCAGCCCCAGCATTTT	CASRLTQENQPQHF	14	NA	TRBV6-5	TRBJ1-5	medium-sized
TGTGCCACCAGTGATTTTAGGCAGAGCACAGATACGCAGTATTTT	CATSDFRQSTDTQYF	15	NA	TRBV24-1	TRBJ2-3	many
TGTGCCCGCTCGGGACAGGGGGCCTGGAGCGGAAAACTGTTTTTT	CARSGQGAWSGKLFF	15	TRBD1	TRBV30	TRBJ1-4	many
TGTGCCAGCAGTGATGGGTCTCCCGATGAGCAGTTCTTC	CASSDGSPDEQFF	13	NA	TRBV2	TRBJ2-1	many
TGTGCCAGCAGCTTACCGGTTAGGAACACTGAAGCTTTCTTT	CASSLPVRNTEAFF	14	NA	TRBV7-2	TRBJ1-1	medium-sized
TGTGCCAGCAAATTACTAGCGGGACACACCGGGGAGCTGTTTTTT	CASKLLAGHTGELFF	15	TRBD2	TRBV12-3/TRBV12-4	TRBJ2-2	medium-sized
TGCAGCGTTGTTCGGGGTCCTGGCTACACCTTC	CSVVRGPGYTF	11	NA	TRBV29-1	TRBJ1-2	NA
TGTGCCAGCAGTTCTGACACGGACAGGAAAGCTTTCTTT	CASSSDTDRKAFF	13	TRBD1	TRBV12-3/TRBV12-4	TRBJ1-1	many
TGCAGTGCTATAGAACAGGGCAAGGGCAATCAGCCCCAGCATTTT	CSAIEQGKGNQPQHF	15	NA	TRBV20-1	TRBJ1-5	many
TGCAGTGCTGGTAGCGCAGCCAAAAACATTCAGTACTTC	CSAGSAAKNIQYF	13	NA	TRBV20-1	TRBJ2-4	few
TGTGCCAGCAGTGAAGGGGCGGATGAGCAGTTCTTC	CASSEGADEQFF	12	NA	TRBV2	TRBJ2-1	NA
TGTGCCAGCAGCTTACGAACCGGAGATGAAGCTTTCTTT	CASSLRTGDEAFF	13	NA	TRBV7-6	TRBJ1-1	medium-sized
TGTGCCAGCAGTTCCCTCTCCGGCGGGTACGAGCAGTACTTC	CASSSLSGGYEQYF	14	NA	TRBV6-5	TRBJ2-7	medium-sized
TGTGCCAGTAGTGGACCCAGAAATTCACCCCTCCACTTT	CASSGPRNSPLHF	13	NA	TRBV19	TRBJ1-6	medium-sized
TGCAGCGTGACGGTGACGGTAACCTACGAGCAGTACTTC	CSVTVTVTYEQYF	13	NA	TRBV29-1	TRBJ2-7	medium-sized
TGTGCCACCGGAGCGGCGACAGCGGAGAACACCGGGGAGCTGTTTTTT	CATGAATAENTGELFF	16	NA	TRBV24-1	TRBJ2-2	NA
TGTGCGACCAGGACAGGGGGGGTCGACACTGAAGCTTTCTTT	CATRTGGVDTEAFF	14	TRBD1	TRBV11-2	TRBJ1-1	medium-sized
TGTGCCAGCAGCGCCGGACAGGGGGAGGGGAGATGGGAAAAACTGTTTTTT	CASSAGQGEGRWEKLFF	17	TRBD1	TRBV9	TRBJ1-4	NA
TGTGCCAGCTCACCGGCGGGACAGAACCACCGGGAGCTGTTTTTT	CASSPAGQNHRELFF	15	NA	TRBV18	TRBJ2-2	medium-sized
TGCAGTCCACTAGCGGGAGCCTACAATGAGCAGTTCTTC	CSPLAGAYNEQFF	13	TRBD2	TRBV20-1	TRBJ2-1	many
TGTGCCAGCAGCTCGACTAGCGGGAGCTACGAGCAGTACTTC	CASSSTSGSYEQYF	14	TRBD2	TRBV7-9	TRBJ2-7	many
TGTGCCAGCAGTCCCAGAGCGGGAGGGGCCAATGAGCAGTTCTTC	CASSPRAGGANEQFF	15	TRBD2	TRBV12-3/TRBV12-4	TRBJ2-1	medium-sized